The present entry profiles one TCR beta chain with its context. Its cognate antigen has yet to be identified. No base qualities exist here, and no much larger clone lies one base off it. In the prospective study, participants were about 18 to 95 years old, resided in about two dozen geographic areas of the United States, and were enrolled through a virtual design. To assign participants to cohorts, the prospective study relied on clinical history that participants themselves reported in a screening survey and a study questionnaire. Recovered participants in ImmuneRACE Cohort 3 were defined as having two consecutive negative NP/OP PCR tests, clearance from a healthcare professional, or resolution of symptoms. Each participant in the prospective study had whole blood, serum and a nasopharyngeal or oropharyngeal swab collected by mobile phlebotomists. Additional blood draws and questionnaires over an approximately 2-month period could optionally be provided by prospective study participants. Prospective study blood samples were shipped either frozen or at room temperature before DNA extraction.

This entry comes from a study of blood T cell repertoires in COVID-19 (dated by TCRdb to about 2020). Regarding the research as a whole: Collaborator samples came from the United States, Italy and Spain and covered acute and convalescent phases of COVID-19. The repertoires were released in a freely available public database meant as a resource for research on the immune response to SARS-CoV-2. The sample metadata nearly always contained a de-identified subject ID, COVID-19 status, age in years and sex. Deeply sampled blood TCRbeta repertoires from subjects exposed to, actively infected with, or recovered from COVID-19 were included in the dataset. The prospective study material was composed of cDNA or gDNA derived from T cells, B-cell-depleted T cells, or PBMCs. Samples came from the ongoing ImmuneRACE study (first 160 participants) plus 1,254 subjects from 6 global collaborators. HLA class I and class II types, where available, came from metadata supplied by the sample provider rather than from assay-based typing. Study-level results and caveats: The amount of clinical and demographic metadata varied by source and participant and was provided uncurated.

TCRbeta CDR3 regions were amplified from genomic DNA using the immunoSEQ Assay, a bias-controlled multiplex PCR. The paper's processing steps were these. The number of nucleated cells in each sample was estimated by amplification of reference gene primers within the assay. Sequence reads were collapsed and filtered to measure the absolute abundance of every unique TCRbeta CDR3 rearrangement. For each sample, productive Simpson clonality was calculated as the square root of Simpson's diversity index across productive rearrangements. The table was pulled from immuneACCESS by TCRdb, which kept in-frame rearrangements only. Such tables lose some clones; where checked, under half of the loss comes from unresolved V genes, and the rest has no known cause. The V and J calls and the clone size are those of that table, but D and trimming were determined from the DNA. The sample records about 150,000 clones, roughly 80% of which are singletons. More than 5.5% of the sample is in the top ten clones.

The receptor was derived from a man aged 50-60 years who had recovered from COVID-19. Material for sequencing was PBMCs or T cells enriched from blood (not recorded which).

The CDR3 protein is CASSPPGTAYEQYF. The DNA is as follows: TGTGCCAGCTCACCACCCGGGACAGCCTACGAGCAGTACTTC. Here the chain combines TRBV18 and TRBJ2-7; 7 central nucleotides agree with TRBD1. From the cysteine up to the phenylalanine, the CDR3 has a length of 14 residues. The entry retains the CDR3 DNA only, 42 bases that are in frame from base 1. CDR1 KGHSH and CDR2 LQKENI are derived from the germline V gene. V loses 0 bases at its end and J loses 2 bases; junction bases beyond the gene matches: 1.